This T cell receptor beta chain originates from a study of T cell repertoires in cytomegalovirus infection. TCRdb analysed the reads with MiXCR anew, one entry per CDR3 protein. Among hundreds of thousands of distinct CDR3 sequences listed, 32% were seen once. Unmatched junction bases numbered 4, after V lost 7 bases and J lost 10 bases. Germline V gene lookup returns CDR1 MGHDK and CDR2 SYGVNS. This CDR3 has 11 amino acids. The table lists this clonotype with a few counts. The antigen is not known. The receptor was derived from a human donor in good health (CMV status not recorded). Some clones in this sample may be carry-over from other donors' samples. V is TRBV25-1 and J is TRBJ2-4; TRBD1 matches 7 bases. Sequencing was performed on cultured CD8+ T cells from PBMCs, taken from culture after CMV antigen stimulation. The DNA for the CDR3 is TGTGCCAGCATGAGGGGGCGGATTCAGTACTTC. Residues: CASMRGRIQYF. The full variable domain, rest sourced from reference TRBV25-1 and TRBJ2-4, is EADIYQTPRYLVIGTGKKITLECSQTMGHDKMYWYQQDPGMELHLIHYSYGVNSTEKGDLSSESTVSRIRTEHFPLTLESARPSHTSQYLCASMRGRIQYFGAGTRLSVL.